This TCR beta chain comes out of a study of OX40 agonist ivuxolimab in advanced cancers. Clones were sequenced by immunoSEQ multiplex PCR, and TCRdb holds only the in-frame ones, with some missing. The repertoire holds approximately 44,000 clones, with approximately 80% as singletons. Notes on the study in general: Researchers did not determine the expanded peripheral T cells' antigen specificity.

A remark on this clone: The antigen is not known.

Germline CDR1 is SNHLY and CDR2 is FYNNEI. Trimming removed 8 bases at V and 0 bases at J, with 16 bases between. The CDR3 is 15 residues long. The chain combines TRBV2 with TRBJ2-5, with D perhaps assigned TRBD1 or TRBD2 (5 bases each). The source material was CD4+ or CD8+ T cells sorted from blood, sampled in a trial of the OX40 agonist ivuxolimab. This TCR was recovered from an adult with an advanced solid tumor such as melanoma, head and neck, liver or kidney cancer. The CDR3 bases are TGTGCCAGCCTTCGGGACGAAGAGTACCAAGAGACCCAGTACTTC. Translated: CASLRDEEYQETQYF.